What follows are 24 T cell receptor beta chains derived from one specimen sequenced in a study of Graves' ophthalmopathy and Graves' hyperthyroidism. Scientists amplified the TCR beta CDR3 regions from RNA transcripts. Second-round multiplex PCR came after first-round RT-PCR with HTBI primers. TCRdb reanalysed the multiplex PCR reads using MiXCR and keeps one entry per CDR3 protein. The table shows roughly 400,000 distinct CDR3 sequences, with approximately 15% occurring only once. The sample consisted of peripheral blood. Source of these receptors: a woman between 18 and 29 years old with stable Graves' hyperthyroidism.

This clonotype was found many times. This chain joins TRBV19 and TRBJ1-1; D possibly corresponds to TRBD1 (5 bases). The CDR3 totals 15 residues. CDR1 is LNHDA and CDR2 is SQIVND in the germline V gene (reference sequence). V was clipped by 7 bases and J by 3 bases, with 18 bases between them. The CDR3 region is CASTHRGERDTEAFF. The CDR3 nucleotides read TGTGCCAGTACCCACCGGGGGGAGAGGGACACTGAAGCTTTCTTT.

The CDR3: CASSEGPGNYGYTF. CDR3 coding DNA: TGTGCCAGCAGTGAAGGACCAGGGAACTATGGCTACACCTTC. The V call is TRBV6-1, the J call TRBJ1-2, with TRBD1 as a possible D gene (5 bases). Germline CDR1 and CDR2: MNHNS and SASEGT. Trimming shortened V by 1 base and J by 2 bases, and 8 bases separated the two germline ends. This CDR3 is 14 amino acids long.

The V call is TRBV18, the J call TRBJ2-5; D might be TRBD1 (5 bases). The CDR3 runs to 15 residues. Trimming shortened V by 0 bases and J by 1 base, and 9 bases separated the two germline ends. Looked up from germline, CDR1 is KGHSH and CDR2 is LQKENI. CDR3 nucleotides: TGTGCCAGCTCACCACCCTTCAGGGCCCAAGAGACCCAGTACTTC. Encoded protein: CASSPPFRAQETQYF.

This clonotype was seen at least ten times. The rearrangement uses TRBV6-2 or TRBV6-3 and TRBJ1-1, with 7 nucleotides matching TRBD1. Germline V gives CDR1 MNHEY, CDR2 SVGEGT. This CDR3 is built from 14 residues. Trimming removed 5 bases from V and 3 bases from J; junction bases left unmatched: 6. The CDR3 sequence: CASSNQDRDTEAFF. The CDR3 DNA reads as TGTGCCAGCAGTAACCAAGACAGGGACACTGAAGCTTTCTTT.

This clonotype was recorded many times. The chain recombines TRBV12-3 or TRBV12-4 with TRBJ1-2; 7 positions agree with TRBD1. This CDR3 comprises 14 residues. V dropped 4 bases and J dropped 6; count of bases not matched to a gene: 8. The CDR3: CASSSLRGRDGYTF. DNA for the CDR3: TGTGCCAGCAGTTCCCTGAGGGGGCGAGATGGCTACACCTTC.

This clonotype was seen a few times. The V and J genes are TRBV7-3 and TRBJ1-2, with 11 bases matching TRBD1. CDR1 and CDR2 (germline): SGHTA, FQGTGA. J was trimmed by 7 bases and V by 5 bases; bases with no gene match: 9. The CDR3 runs 15 residues. The CDR3 bases are TGTGCCAGCAGCCCTACCCGGGACAGGGGGTCTGGCTACACCTTC. Protein: CASSPTRDRGSGYTF.

The rearrangement joins TRBV11-2 to TRBJ1-5, with 9 bases aligning to TRBD1. Germline V gives CDR1 SGHAT, CDR2 FQNNGV. V lost 1 base, J lost 1 base, and 5 bases stayed unmatched. This CDR3 contains 17 residues. The CDR3, as DNA: TGTGCCAGCAGCTTAGGGGGACAGGGTTCCAGCAATCAGCCCCAGCATTTT. It codes for CASSLGGQGSSNQPQHF. The full variable domain, with the rest looked up from reference TRBV11-2 and TRBJ1-5, is EAGVAQSPRYKIIEKRQSVAFWCNPISGHATLYWYQQILGQGPKLLIQFQNNGVVDDSQLPKDRFSAERLKGVDSTLKIQPAKLEDSAVYLCASSLGGQGSSNQPQHFGDGTRLSIL.

This clonotype has at least ten counts. The V call is TRBV11-3, the J call TRBJ1-1, with 7 nucleotides matching TRBD1. The CDR3 consists of 14 residues. CDR1 is SGHNT and CDR2 is YENEEA in the germline V gene. J was trimmed by 6 bases and V by 4 bases; bases with no gene match: 8. CDR3: CASSSSQGGPEAFF. The DNA for the CDR3 is TGTGCCAGCAGCTCGTCCCAGGGGGGGCCTGAAGCTTTCTTT.

J is TRBJ1-6 and V is TRBV7-2, with D perhaps TRBD1 (5 bases). Germline CDR1 reads SGHTA; CDR2 reads FQGNSA. The CDR3 length is 15 residues. V was trimmed by 1 base and J by 10 bases, leaving 14 bases between them. CDR3 nucleotide sequence: TGTGCCAGCAGCTTAGACCCCGGGACTTTCTCACCCCTCCACTTT. This sequence encodes CASSLDPGTFSPLHF.

This clonotype came up many times. The chain links TRBV12-3 or TRBV12-4 to TRBJ2-7, with 8 bases matching TRBD1. The trim removed 8 bases at V and 5 bases at J, leaving 5 bases unmatched. There are 12 residues in the CDR3. The CDR3 loop reads CASVDRGDEQYF. CDR3 nucleotides: TGTGCCAGCGTCGACAGGGGCGACGAGCAGTACTTC.

The rearrangement links TRBV6-1 to TRBJ1-1; possibly TRBD1 for D (6 bases). The germline V and J ends were trimmed by 4 bases and 4 bases, with 10 bases remaining between them. The CDR3 runs to 13 residues. Germline lookup yields CDR1 MNHNS and CDR2 SASEGT. CDR3 nucleotide sequence: TGTGCCAGCAGTGTCGCACAGGGCACTGAAGCTTTCTTT. As protein: CASSVAQGTEAFF.

The V and J genes are TRBV12-3 or TRBV12-4 and TRBJ2-7, with 10 bases identical to TRBD2. The CDR3 covers 17 residues. V shed 1 base and J 3 bases; nucleotides not matched to a gene: 9. The CDR3 region is CASSLVGRGLAFYEQYF. DNA of the CDR3: TGTGCCAGCAGTTTAGTTGGGAGGGGACTAGCGTTCTACGAGCAGTACTTC.

This clonotype was detected many times. The chain uses TRBV6-5 and TRBJ2-7; 9 nucleotides match TRBD2. This CDR3 has 16 amino acids. Per the germline V gene, CDR1 is MNHEY and CDR2 is SVGAGI. J gave up 2 bases and V 0 bases, and 5 bases lay outside the gene matches. In nucleotides, the CDR3 is TGTGCCAGCAGTTACTCGGCTAGCGGGGAACCCTACGAGCAGTACTTC. This gives the protein CASSYSASGEPYEQYF.

This clonotype has ten or more counts. This sequence joins TRBV7-6 and TRBJ1-3; perhaps TRBD1 as D (6 bases). CDR3 length: 18 residues. V was trimmed by 1 base and J by 0 bases, leaving 16 bases between them. CDR1 and CDR2 (germline): SGHVS, FNYEAQ. CDR3 residues: CASSLGRSGANSGNTIYF. The CDR3 bases are TGTGCCAGCAGCTTAGGACGGTCAGGGGCGAACTCTGGAAACACCATATATTTT.

Many counts were recorded for this clonotype. The chain is built from TRBV28 and TRBJ1-5; 7 bases agree with TRBD1. V was pared by 2 bases and J by 6 bases, with 7 bases of the junction left unmatched. This CDR3 region has 15 residues. In germline, CDR1 is MDHEN, CDR2 SYDVKM. CDR3 sequence: CASSLVGGESQPQHF. The CDR3 DNA is TGTGCCAGCAGTTTAGTAGGGGGCGAATCTCAGCCCCAGCATTTT.

The CDR3 DNA is TGTGCCAGCAGCCCGTCGGACTACGAGCAGTACGTC. This sequence encodes CASSPSDYEQYV. V and J are TRBV7-8 and TRBJ2-7; no reliable D call. The CDR3 runs to 12 residues. V lost 5 bases to trimming and J lost 3 bases, with 8 bases between them. CDR1 is SGHVS and CDR2 is FQNEAQ in the germline V gene.

This clonotype was picked up many times. This chain connects TRBV20-1 to TRBJ2-7; 10 positions match TRBD1. The CDR3 loop spans 14 amino acids. Germline V gives CDR1 DFQATT, CDR2 SNEGSKA (reference sequence). The ends lost 6 bases at V and 1 base at J; junction bases unmatched: 6. This CDR3 is CSARGQGGSYEQYF. In DNA form, the CDR3 reads TGCAGTGCCCGAGGACAGGGGGGATCCTACGAGCAGTACTTC.

There are many counts of this clonotype. The V and J genes are TRBV7-8 and TRBJ2-7; D is ambiguous. V was trimmed by 0 bases and J by 5 bases, leaving 5 bases between them. The germline V gene has CDR1 SGHVS and CDR2 FQNEAQ. The CDR3 is made up of 12 amino acids. The CDR3 loop reads CASSLAFDEQYF. DNA for the CDR3: TGTGCCAGCAGCTTAGCGTTTGACGAGCAGTACTTC.

Details on this clonotype: The junction departs from the called germline gene at one end, perhaps through a read error. The chain employs TRBV25-1 and TRBJ2-7; D remains unclear. From germline, CDR1 is MGHDK and CDR2 SYGVNS. The CDR3 runs to 13 residues. CDR3 region: CVSSDGPSYEQYF. In DNA form, the CDR3 reads TGTGTCAGCAGTGATGGACCCTCCTACGAGCAGTACTTC.

This clonotype showed up many times. This chain connects TRBV15 to TRBJ2-7; 11 bases fit TRBD2. The CDR3 runs to 16 residues. The junction had 7 bases not matched to a gene; V was cut back by 2 bases and J by 4 bases. Germline V gene data show CDR1 as LNHNV and CDR2 as YYDKDF (reference sequence). The CDR3, as DNA: TGTGCCACCAGCAGAAGTCGCCTAGCGGGGGGATACGAGCAGTACTTC. Amino acid sequence: CATSRSRLAGGYEQYF.

This clonotype has more than one count but fewer than ten. The rearrangement uses TRBV24-1 and TRBJ2-5; 9 bases line up with TRBD2. V dropped 3 bases and J dropped 3; count of bases not matched to a gene: 4. The CDR3 covers 15 residues. CDR1 is KGHDR and CDR2 is SFDVKD in the germline V gene. CDR3 amino acids: CATSDAGTSKETQYF. The CDR3 DNA reads TGTGCCACCAGTGATGCCGGGACTAGCAAAGAGACCCAGTACTTC.

The chain employs TRBV12-3 or TRBV12-4 and TRBJ2-7; D not resolved. This CDR3 region has 12 residues. Trimming took off 6 bases at V and 4 bases at J, with 10 bases between the two ends. CDR3 in DNA: TGTGCCAGCAGCCCACCGGATTACGAGCAGTACTTC. Amino acids: CASSPPDYEQYF.

Only a few counts were recorded for this clonotype. This rearrangement joins TRBV4-1 to TRBJ2-7; TRBD1 matches 8 bases. CDR3 length: 15 amino acids. CDR1 is MGHRA and CDR2 is YSYEKL in the germline V gene. Trimming at V came to 1 base and at J to 6 bases, leaving 8 bases not matched to a gene. As DNA, the CDR3 is TGCGCCAGCAGCCAAGTGACAGGGGAAGCCCCCGAGCAGTACTTC. Translation gives CASSQVTGEAPEQYF.

This clonotype was observed at least ten times. The V and J genes are TRBV4-1 and TRBJ1-2, with a weak D call TRBD1 (5 bases). The germline V gene has CDR1 MGHRA and CDR2 YSYEKL. The length of the CDR3 is 17 residues. Trimming took off 6 bases at V and 6 bases at J, with 26 bases between the two ends. For the CDR3, the DNA is TGCGCCAGCAGTCCTATTACAGGAGCAGAGGCCGCCCATGGCTACACCTTC. Amino acids: CASSPITGAEAAHGYTF.